This T cell receptor beta chain was observed in a study of T cells in Graves' hyperthyroidism and ophthalmopathy. Pregnant or lactating patients were excluded, as were those with uncontrolled infection or other autoimmune disease. The study, taken as a whole, reports: From stable hyperthyroidism, ophthalmopathy was separated by a 13 V-J model. Ophthalmopathy was predicted by the model a median of approximately 6 months ahead of onset.

On this clonotype: Its antigen is still unknown.

The source material, RNA transcripts, was used to amplify TCR beta CDR3 regions. The TCR CDR3 was amplified in a first-round RT-PCR using the HTBI primer set. Each CDR3 protein gets one entry after TCRdb re-called the multiplex PCR reads with MiXCR. The sample lists 500,000 or so distinct CDR3 sequences; roughly 17% were seen once. V dropped 5 bases and J dropped 2 bases, with 6 bases sitting between them. The CDR3 length is 11 residues. Germline CDR1 SQVTM, CDR2 ANQGSEA. The sequenced sample was blood. This receptor was obtained from a woman between 18 and 30 years old with Graves' ophthalmopathy. The V and J genes are TRBV29-1 and TRBJ1-1; no clear D gene. The CDR3 reads CSVTRNTEAFF. For the CDR3, the DNA is TGCAGCGTTACGAGAAACACTGAAGCTTTCTTT.